The clone carrying this TCR beta chain was counted only a few times. Then a second PCR, running roughly 7 to 11 cycles, was carried out with a sample-barcoded 5' primer and a J-beta primer mix. Via MiXCR, TCRdb re-called the 5' RACE reads, giving one row per CDR3 protein. Of about 680,000 distinct CDR3 sequences in the sample, approximately 49% were seen once. The V end was cut by 3 bases, the J end by 5 bases, with 13 bases between. Germline V lookup: CDR1 SQVTM, CDR2 ANQGSEA. The CDR3 runs to 13 residues. These data originate in a study of blood T cells in healthy people across ages. The V and J genes are TRBV29-1 and TRBJ1-2, with a weak D call TRBD1 (6 bases). The clonotype comes from a woman in her fifties or sixties in good health. Sequenced input: blood. CDR3 in amino acids: CSVEAGGGYGYTF. CDR3 sequence (DNA): TGCAGCGTTGAGGCCGGGGGCGGATATGGCTACACCTTC.